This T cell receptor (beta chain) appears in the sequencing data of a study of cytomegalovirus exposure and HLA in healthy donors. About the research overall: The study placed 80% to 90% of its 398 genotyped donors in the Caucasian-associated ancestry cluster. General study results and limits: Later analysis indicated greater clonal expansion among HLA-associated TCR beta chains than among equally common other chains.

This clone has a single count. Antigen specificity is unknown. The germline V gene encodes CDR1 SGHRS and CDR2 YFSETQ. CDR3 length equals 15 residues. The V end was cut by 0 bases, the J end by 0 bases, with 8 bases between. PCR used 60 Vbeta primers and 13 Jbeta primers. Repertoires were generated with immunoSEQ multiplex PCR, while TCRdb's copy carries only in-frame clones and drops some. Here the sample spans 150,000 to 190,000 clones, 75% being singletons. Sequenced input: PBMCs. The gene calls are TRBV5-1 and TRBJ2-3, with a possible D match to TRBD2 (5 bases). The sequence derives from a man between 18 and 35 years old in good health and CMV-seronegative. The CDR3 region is CASSLGVASTDTQYF. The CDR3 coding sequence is TGCGCCAGCAGCTTGGGGGTAGCGAGCACAGATACGCAGTATTTT.